The 3 T cell receptor beta chains listed next were all sequenced from one sample in a study of T cell responses to AZD1222 COVID-19 vaccine. This table comes from immunoSEQ multiplex PCR, and its TCRdb copy is limited to in-frame clones, with some not included. The sample has about 140,000 clones; about 91% are singletons. Sample: peripheral blood, taken on day 0 of AZD1222 vaccination. The receptors here all came from an adult in good health.

The chain has TRBV5-1 and TRBJ2-7; 10 bases are a match to TRBD2. V trimming: 4 bases; J trimming: 2 bases; junction bases outside the gene matches: 3. Looked up from germline, CDR1 is SGHRS and CDR2 is YFSETQ. This CDR3 has 14 amino acids. For the CDR3, the DNA is TGCGCCAGCAGCGGGGGACTAGCGACCTACGAGCAGTACTTC. Protein product: CASSGGLATYEQYF. The variable domain in full, with the rest retrieved from reference TRBV5-1 and TRBJ2-7, is KAGVTQTPRYLIKTRGQQVTLSCSPISGHRSVSWYQQTPGQGLQFLFEYFSETQRNKGNFPGRFSGRQFSNSRSEMNVSTLELGDSALYLCASSGGLATYEQYFGPGTRLTVT.

V gene TRBV9 combines with J gene TRBJ1-4; tentative D call: TRBD1 (5 bases). CDR1 is SGDLS and CDR2 is YYNGEE in the germline V gene. V was shortened by 4 bases and J by 3 bases, with 22 bases between the two germline ends. The CDR3 extends over 18 amino acids. The CDR3 spells CASSQQPDSLSPNEKLFF. Here the CDR3 DNA reads TGTGCCAGCAGCCAACAACCCGACAGTCTGAGCCCTAATGAAAAACTGTTTTTT. Complete variable domain (other parts from reference TRBV9 and TRBJ1-4): DSGVTQTPKHLITATGQRVTLRCSPRSGDLSVYWYQQSLDQGLQFLIQYYNGEERAKGNILERFSAQQFPDLHSELNLSSLELGDSALYFCASSQQPDSLSPNEKLFFGSGTQLSVL.

The rearrangement uses TRBV5-1 and TRBJ2-5, with TRBD2 matching 13 bases. The J segment lost 2 bases and the V segment lost 4 bases, leaving 2 bases of the junction unmatched. The CDR3 spans 15 residues. Per germline, CDR1 SGHRS and CDR2 YFSETQ. CDR3 in amino acids: CASSPGLAGQETQYF. DNA for the CDR3: TGCGCCAGCAGCCCGGGACTAGCGGGGCAAGAGACCCAGTACTTC.